These 20 T cell receptor beta chains share one sample of origin, sequenced in a study of siplizumab effects on memory and regulatory T cells. Method: immunoSEQ multiplex PCR; TCRdb's copy keeps in-frame clones and lacks some. Of tens of thousands of clones in the sample, about 89% were seen once. Sequencing was carried out using CD8+ T cells sorted from blood. These receptors came from a human donor in good health.

This chain uses TRBV27 with TRBJ1-6, with 7 nucleotides matching TRBD1. The CDR3 consists of 17 residues. Per germline, CDR1 MNHEY and CDR2 SMNVEV (reference sequence). The J segment lost 7 bases and the V segment lost 0 bases, leaving 9 bases of the junction unmatched. The CDR3 DNA follows: TGTGCCAGCAGTTTATCGGGTACGGGACAGATAAATTCACCCCTCCACTTT. It encodes CASSLSGTGQINSPLHF.

This chain uses TRBV5-5 with TRBJ2-3, with 8 bases matching TRBD1. The V segment lost 0 bases and the J segment 6 bases; nucleotides outside the gene matches: 3. The CDR3 is 14 residues long. Germline CDR1 and CDR2: SGHKS and YYEKEE (reference sequence). The CDR3 sequence is CASSLAGGEDTQYF. Here the CDR3 DNA reads TGTGCCAGCAGCTTGGCAGGGGGCGAGGATACGCAGTATTTT. Filled out from reference TRBV5-5 and TRBJ2-3, the complete variable domain reads DAGVTQSPTHLIKTRGQQVTLRCSPISGHKSVSWYQQVLGQGPQFIFQYYEKEERGRGNFPDRFSARQFPNYSSELNVNALLLGDSALYLCASSLAGGEDTQYFGPGTRLTVL.

The chain combines TRBV5-1 with TRBJ1-1, with 11 bases aligning to TRBD1. V lost 3 bases, J lost 5 bases, and 6 bases stayed unmatched. Germline V gives CDR1 SGHRS, CDR2 YFSETQ. This CDR3 spans 15 amino acids. The DNA of the CDR3 is TGCGCCAGCAGCTGGGGACAGGGGGAAGTTACTGAAGCTTTCTTT. Translating gives CASSWGQGEVTEAFF.

The V and J genes are TRBV19 and TRBJ2-7, with 10 positions matching TRBD1. The length of the CDR3 is 15 residues. The ends lost 4 bases at V and 3 bases at J; junction bases unmatched: 6. In germline, CDR1 is LNHDA, CDR2 SQIVND (reference sequence). The CDR3 is CASSKGTGEYYEQYF. In DNA, the CDR3 is TGTGCCAGTAGTAAAGGGACAGGGGAATACTACGAGCAGTACTTC.

The chain uses TRBV2 and TRBJ2-5, with D maybe TRBD1 (6 bases). V dropped 1 base and J dropped 2 bases, with 14 bases sitting between them. CDR1 SNHLY and CDR2 FYNNEI come from the germline V gene. The CDR3 contains 16 residues. In nucleotides, the CDR3 is TGTGCCAGCAGTGAAGAGGTGCAGGGGATTCAAGAGACCCAGTACTTC. It is translated as CASSEEVQGIQETQYF.

V and J are TRBV4-1 and TRBJ2-3; 9 bases align to TRBD2. The CDR3 is 16 amino acids. Unmatched junction bases numbered 6, after V lost 1 base and J lost 4 bases. Germline V gene data show CDR1 as MGHRA and CDR2 as YSYEKL. CDR3 protein: CASSQGGGLAPDTQYF. CDR3 coding DNA: TGCGCCAGCAGCCAAGGGGGGGGACTAGCTCCAGATACGCAGTATTTT.

The rearrangement uses TRBV2 and TRBJ1-3; D is unclear. This CDR3 is built from 16 residues. The ends were cut back, 3 bases at V and 2 bases at J, with 14 bases in the middle. The germline V gene encodes CDR1 SNHLY and CDR2 FYNNEI. CDR3 in DNA: TGTGCCAGCAGTGAGGGCATCCCAGGCGCTGGAAACACCATATATTTT. Translating it yields CASSEGIPGAGNTIYF.

This clone was observed a few times. The chain joins TRBV6-1 to TRBJ2-1; 8 bases are a match to TRBD2. The CDR3 totals 15 residues. Per the germline V gene, CDR1 is MNHNS and CDR2 is SASEGT. V lost 1 base and J lost 2; bases outside the gene matches: 1. The CDR3 here is CASSEEAGAYNEQFF. The CDR3 coding sequence is TGTGCCAGCAGTGAAGAAGCGGGAGCCTACAATGAGCAGTTCTTC.

This chain joins TRBV27 and TRBJ2-1, with D perhaps matching TRBD2 (5 bases). The V and J ends lost 6 bases and 9 bases respectively, with 9 bases between them. The CDR3 covers 11 residues. CDR1 and CDR2 from the germline V gene are MNHEY and SMNVEV (reference sequence). The CDR3 spells CASSLLGEQFF. CDR3 sequence (DNA): TGTGCCAGCAGCCTACTAGGTGAGCAGTTCTTC.

The chain combines TRBV7-9 with TRBJ2-7; no definite D call. The V gene lost 5 bases and the J gene lost 1 base, with 12 bases spanning the gap. The CDR3 is 14 amino acids. Germline assignment: CDR1 SEHNR and CDR2 FQNEAQ (reference sequence). CDR3 coding DNA: TGTGCCAGCAGCCATGGGTCATCTTCCTACGAGCAGTACTTC. Protein: CASSHGSSSYEQYF.

V usage is TRBV7-9 and J usage is TRBJ2-7; 11 nucleotides match TRBD2. Germline-derived CDR1 and CDR2 are SEHNR and FQNEAQ (reference sequence). V lost 5 bases to trimming and J lost 3 bases; unmatched junction nucleotides: 3. The CDR3 contains 14 residues. This CDR3 is CASSEGLADYEQYF. The CDR3 DNA reads as TGTGCCAGCAGCGAGGGACTAGCGGACTACGAGCAGTACTTC.

V is TRBV5-8 and J is TRBJ1-1, with D maybe TRBD1 (6 bases). In germline, CDR1 is SGHTS, CDR2 YDEGEE. Trimming took 0 bases from V and 5 from J, leaving 14 bases between them. The CDR3 spans 15 residues. The CDR3 reads CASSLEGGMGTEAFF. CDR3 coding DNA: TGTGCCAGCAGCTTGGAGGGGGGAATGGGGACTGAAGCTTTCTTT.

CDR3 nucleotides: TGTGCCAGCACCTCCTACCAGGGGACCTACGAGCAGTACTTC. This translates into CASTSYQGTYEQYF. The chain joins TRBV6-5 to TRBJ2-7, with D possibly being TRBD1 (6 bases). The CDR3 contains 14 residues. Trimming left V 7 bases short and J 2 bases short, with 15 bases between. Germline loops: CDR1 MNHEY, CDR2 SVGAGI.

The chain recombines TRBV25-1 with TRBJ1-4, with a possible D match to TRBD1 (5 bases). Trimming stripped 5 bases from V and 4 bases from J, with 11 bases between. This CDR3 has 14 residues. Germline CDR1 and CDR2: MGHDK and SYGVNS. CDR3 nucleotides: TGTGCCAGCAGTTACACAGGAATTAATGAAAAACTGTTTTTT. Encoded protein: CASSYTGINEKLFF. The full variable domain, rest sourced from reference TRBV25-1 and TRBJ1-4, is EADIYQTPRYLVIGTGKKITLECSQTMGHDKMYWYQQDPGMELHLIHYSYGVNSTEKGDLSSESTVSRIRTEHFPLTLESARPSHTSQYLCASSYTGINEKLFFGSGTQLSVL.

The chain combines TRBV27 with TRBJ2-1; D ambiguous. The germline V and J ends were trimmed by 6 bases and 8 bases, with 11 bases remaining between them. The germline CDR1 and CDR2 sequences are MNHEY and SMNVEV (reference sequence). CDR3 length equals 12 residues. CDR3 DNA: TGTGCCAGCAGCCCATCGGTGTATGAGCAGTTCTTC. Translation: CASSPSVYEQFF.

The chain links TRBV6-5 to TRBJ1-1; D gene unclear. In germline, CDR1 is MNHEY, CDR2 SVGAGI. The V and J ends lost 0 bases and 5 bases respectively, with 13 bases between them. The CDR3 runs 15 residues. CDR3 coding DNA: TGTGCCAGCAGTTACTCGACTCGGAGCGATACTGAAGCTTTCTTT. As protein: CASSYSTRSDTEAFF.

About this clone itself: The sample has other DNA sequences that encode this CDR3 too. The chain joins TRBV6-5 to TRBJ2-2, with D possibly TRBD2 on 5 matching bases. The CDR3 runs 13 residues. The germline V gene has CDR1 MNHEY and CDR2 SVGAGI. V was cut by 8 bases and J by 8 bases, with 15 bases left in between. The CDR3 bases are TGTGCCAGCCACGTGGGTCGAGGGGGGGAGCTGTTTTTT. This encodes CASHVGRGGELFF.

The gene calls are TRBV6-5 and TRBJ1-1, with D perhaps TRBD1 (5 bases). The CDR3 has 14 residues. V gave up 4 bases and J gave up 1 base, with 10 bases separating them. Germline CDR1 is MNHEY and CDR2 is SVGAGI. In DNA, the CDR3 is TGTGCCAGCAGTTTCCAACAGGCGAACACTGAAGCTTTCTTT. As protein: CASSFQQANTEAFF.

The rearrangement uses TRBV7-9 and TRBJ1-1; no clear D gene. Germline V gene lookup returns CDR1 SEHNR and CDR2 FQNEAQ (reference sequence). V lost 5 bases and J lost 7, with 17 bases in between. This CDR3 has 14 residues. CDR3: CASSPRGRIGEAFF. DNA of the CDR3: TGTGCCAGCAGCCCCCGGGGAAGGATAGGTGAAGCTTTCTTT.

The chain uses TRBV6-5 and TRBJ1-2, with 9 bases fitting TRBD1. The CDR3 totals 15 residues. After removal of 6 bases from V and 4 bases from J, the junction contained 9 bases not matched to a gene. Germline V lookup: CDR1 MNHEY, CDR2 SVGAGI. Here the CDR3 reads CASSITQGAGYGYTF. In DNA, the CDR3 is TGTGCCAGCAGCATCACACAGGGGGCCGGCTATGGCTACACCTTC.